The sample holds a few counts of the clone carrying this T cell receptor (beta chain). The CDR3 is 14 residues long. CDR1 is SGHVS, CDR2 FQNEAQ, per germline. V shed 7 bases and J 3 bases; nucleotides not matched to a gene: 7. Library preparation (for TCRbeta) was performed with unique molecular identifiers. TCRdb passed the PCR reads through MiXCR, listing each CDR3 protein once. Seen here are about a million distinct CDR3 sequences, about 26% observed once, and the top ten hold roughly 31%. These data come from a study of T-cell reconstitution after alpha-beta-depleted transplantation in children. The TCR was taken from a boy younger than two who had a stem cell transplant for SCID, so the T cells may come from the graft donor. The sequenced sample was PBMCs, mostly from graft donor cells, obtained 360 days after TCRalphabeta/CD19-depleted stem cell transplant. The chain combines TRBV7-8 with TRBJ2-5; 8 positions agree with TRBD2. CDR3 in DNA: TGTGCCAGCATCCCGGGACTAGGGAAAGAGACCCAGTACTTC. Translated: CASIPGLGKETQYF.